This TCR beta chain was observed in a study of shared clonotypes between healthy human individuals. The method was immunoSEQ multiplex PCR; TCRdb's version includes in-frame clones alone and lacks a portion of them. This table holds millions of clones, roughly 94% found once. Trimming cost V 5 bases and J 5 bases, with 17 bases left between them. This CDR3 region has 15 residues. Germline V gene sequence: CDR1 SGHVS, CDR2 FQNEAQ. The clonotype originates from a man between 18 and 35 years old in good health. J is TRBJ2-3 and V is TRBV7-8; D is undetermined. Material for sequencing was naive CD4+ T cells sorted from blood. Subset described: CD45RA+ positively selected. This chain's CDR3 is CASSRPKVGKDTQYF. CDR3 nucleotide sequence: TGTGCCAGCAGCCGTCCCAAAGTCGGTAAAGATACGCAGTATTTT.